This T cell receptor (beta chain) was sequenced during a study of early T cells in non-severe SARS-CoV-2 infection. General study results and limits: VDJdb matching favored anti-spike CD8 responses, missing private and CD4 specificities.

Trimming shortened V by 2 bases and J by 0 bases, and 8 bases separated the two germline ends. Germline CDR1 is DFQATT and CDR2 is SNEGSKA (reference sequence). There are 14 residues in the CDR3. With respect to this clonotype: As yet, its antigen is unknown.

Unique molecular identifiers were affixed to single, distinct cDNA molecules. TCRdb called the 5' RACE reads again in MiXCR, with one record for every CDR3 protein. This table holds fewer than 85,000 distinct CDR3 sequences, around 11% found once. Source: whole blood, taken at baseline. The TCR was taken from an adult who was a healthcare worker with PCR-confirmed SARS-CoV-2 infection or an uninfected control (not recorded which). This chain joins TRBV20-1 and TRBJ2-1; possibly TRBD2 for D (5 bases). CDR3 loop: CSARLATSYNEQFF. CDR3 DNA: TGCAGTGCTAGACTAGCTACCTCCTACAATGAGCAGTTCTTC.